This T cell receptor (beta chain) was documented in a study of blood T cells in healthy people across ages. Study-wide context: Per every two T cells, about one barcoded beta molecule was captured by template switching.

Per-sample yields of isolated PBMCs were at least 6.5 million. This clonotype was seen repeatedly, ten times or more. Its antigen is not identified. Study-level findings and limits: Comparison with aged donors showed that long-lived donors had more naive CD4+ cells and higher diversity. Getting older went along with TCR beta diversity per million T cells dropping roughly linearly.

Together with a sample-barcoded 5' primer, a J-beta primer mix was included in a second PCR lasting roughly 7 to 11 cycles. TCRdb reprocessed the 5' RACE reads via MiXCR and lists one record per CDR3 protein. The repertoire holds 1.5 million to 2 million distinct CDR3 sequences, with roughly 28% as singletons. Germline V gene lookup returns CDR1 SGHDN and CDR2 FVKESK. The length of the CDR3 is 15 residues. J was trimmed by 0 bases and V by 3 bases; bases with no gene match: 0. This sequence originates from a woman aged 25 to 45 in good health. The V gene is TRBV14, the J gene TRBJ2-1; 9 bases fit TRBD2. Sequenced sample: blood. The CDR3 DNA follows: TGTGCCAGCAGCCAGCGGGGGGGCTCCTACAATGAGCAGTTCTTC. Residues: CASSQRGGSYNEQFF.